This TCR beta chain appears in the sequencing data of a study of blood T cell repertoires in COVID-19. Across the study: COVID-19 samples collected from the United States, Italy and Spain covered acute and convalescent phases.

While infection was still active, Seattle patients were enrolled and then followed longitudinally. Original methodology: Nucleated cell counts were estimated from reference gene primer amplification. Profiling relied on immunoSEQ multiplex PCR, and the TCRdb table lists in-frame clones only, not all of them. The V and J calls and clone size are taken from that table; D and trimming were inferred from the DNA. The sample lists hundreds of thousands of clones, about nine tenths occurring once. Per germline, CDR1 GTSNPN and CDR2 SVGIG (reference sequence). Trimming removed 0 bases at V and 6 bases at J, with 6 bases between. The CDR3 runs to 12 residues.

The chain carries TRBV30 and TRBJ1-5; D is ambiguous. Sequencing was carried out using peripheral blood. This receptor was identified in a woman aged 65 to 85 with COVID-19, enrolled during active disease. This chain's CDR3 is CAWSVPLQPQHF. In DNA, the CDR3 is TGTGCCTGGAGTGTTCCCCTTCAGCCCCAGCATTTT. The full variable domain, in which reference TRBV30 and TRBJ1-5 provide the parts outside the CDR3, is SQTIHQWPATLVQPVGSPLSLECTVEGTSNPNLYWYRQAAGRGLQLLFYSVGIGQISSEVPQNLSASRPQDRQFILSSKKLLLSDSGFYLCAWSVPLQPQHFGDGTRLSIL.